These 21 T cell receptor beta chains were all obtained from the same sample, sequenced in a study of regulatory T cells in long-lasting Graves disease. According to the study, TCR beta libraries were built with iRepertoire HTBI primers and CDR3-region Arm-PCR. TCRdb passed the multiplex PCR reads through MiXCR, listing each CDR3 protein once. The sample shows 680,000 or so distinct CDR3 sequences, roughly 15% of them seen only once. As to time point: newly diagnosed GD, antithyroid drugs for less than 3 months. Following extraction of RNA from PBMCs, that RNA was used to make the TCR library. In addition, the sample was reused for a study of T cells in Graves' hyperthyroidism and ophthalmopathy.

The sample consisted of peripheral blood mononuclear cells (PBMCs), taken at new diagnosis, from a patient treated with antithyroid drugs. The receptors come from a woman in her twenties or thirties with Graves disease.

This clonotype has a count of ten or more. The chain is built from TRBV28 and TRBJ1-2; D gene unclear. Germline V gene lookup returns CDR1 MDHEN and CDR2 SYDVKM. This CDR3 has 14 residues. V lost 3 bases and J 8 bases, leaving 16 bases between the germline ends. CDR3 DNA: TGTGCCAGCAGTTTGCGGCAGACCCAACTCGGCTACACCTTC. Protein product: CASSLRQTQLGYTF.

The genes are TRBV24-1 and TRBJ2-7, with 12 positions matching TRBD1. There are 16 residues in the CDR3. Trimming cost V 5 bases and J 10 bases; bases outside gene matches: 14. Germline V CDR1 and CDR2: KGHDR, SFDVKD. The CDR3 nucleotides are TGTGCCACCAGTGGCGGGACAGGGGGCTTTCCATCGAGACAGTACTTC. Its protein product is CATSGGTGGFPSRQYF.

This clonotype was recorded at least ten times. This chain connects TRBV19 to TRBJ1-1; D is undetermined. Trimming cost V 4 bases and J 3 bases, with 9 bases left between them. This CDR3 comprises 13 residues. Germline V gives CDR1 LNHDA, CDR2 SQIVND (reference sequence). The CDR3 bases are TGTGCCAGTAGTACGACATTGGACACTGAAGCTTTCTTT. As protein: CASSTTLDTEAFF.

The chain recombines TRBV12-3 or TRBV12-4 with TRBJ2-7, with a tentative D call TRBD1 (6 bases). The V gene lost 7 bases and the J gene lost 5 bases, with 12 bases spanning the gap. The CDR3 totals 12 residues. Here the CDR3 DNA reads TGTGCCAGCATTGTACAGGGCCACGAGCAGTACTTC. Translated: CASIVQGHEQYF.

CDR3 coding DNA: TGTGCCGCCTACAACAGGGGGAACAAAAACATTCAGTACTTC. Its protein product is CAAYNRGNKNIQYF. The chain carries TRBV30 and TRBJ2-4, with 8 bases identical to TRBD1. With V trimmed by 8 bases and J by 3 bases, 9 bases remained unmatched. Germline CDR1 is GTSNPN and CDR2 is SVGIG (reference sequence). The CDR3 contains 14 residues.

As regards this clonotype: A clone one base away is much larger, so this may be a read error. DNA for the CDR3: TGTGCCAGCAGTACTATAGGGGGCGGGTACACTGAAGCTTCCTTT. Translation gives CASSTIGGGYTEASF. The chain couples TRBV28 to TRBJ1-1; TRBD1 matches 7 bases. Germline CDR1 reads MDHEN; CDR2 reads SYDVKM. The CDR3 has 15 residues.

A note on this clonotype: This may come from a read error, since a much larger clone is one base off. The chain employs TRBV24-1 and TRBJ2-1, with TRBD1 identical over 7 bases. Per germline, CDR1 KGHDR and CDR2 SFDVKD. The CDR3 length is 15 residues. DNA for the CDR3: TGTACCACCAGTGATTGGGACAGCCTCTACAATGAGCAGTTCTTC. This gives the protein CTTSDWDSLYNEQFF.

This chain connects TRBV19 to TRBJ2-4; D is undetermined. The length of the CDR3 is 14 residues. V gave up 2 bases and J gave up 7 bases, with 12 bases separating them. Germline lookup yields CDR1 LNHDA and CDR2 SQIVND (reference sequence). The CDR3 DNA sequence: TGTGCCAGTAGTATATCCGCAGGTGGTAACATTCAGTACTTC. Translation: CASSISAGGNIQYF.

Many counts were recorded for this clonotype. The chain uses TRBV5-5 and TRBJ2-2; 7 nucleotides align to TRBD1. From germline, CDR1 is SGHKS and CDR2 YYEKEE (reference sequence). Unmatched junction bases numbered 6, after V lost 4 bases and J lost 6 bases. This CDR3 has 14 amino acids. The CDR3 reads CASSPRQGPGELFF. The CDR3 DNA sequence: TGTGCCAGCAGCCCCCGACAGGGTCCCGGGGAGCTGTTTTTT.

This clonotype was counted many times. The chain is built from TRBV28 and TRBJ2-5; 7 positions agree with TRBD2. Germline lookup yields CDR1 MDHEN and CDR2 SYDVKM. This CDR3 is built from 15 residues. The ends lost 2 bases at V and 2 bases at J; junction bases unmatched: 5. CDR3 nucleotides: TGTGCCAGCAGTTTACCGGGAGGTCAACAAGAGACCCAGTACTTC. Its translation: CASSLPGGQQETQYF.

The genes are TRBV6-2 or TRBV6-3 and TRBJ2-2; D uncertain. V dropped 4 bases and J dropped 6 bases, with 18 bases sitting between them. CDR1 and CDR2 (germline): MNHEY, SVGEGT. This CDR3 region has 16 residues. CDR3 in DNA: TGTGCCAGCAGTTTATCCGCCCCCGTCGGCCCCGGGGAGCTGTTTTTT. This sequence encodes CASSLSAPVGPGELFF.

This clonotype appeared a few times. One base away lies a much larger clone, so this may be a sequencing read error. The V gene is TRBV7-8, the J gene TRBJ1-5; 9 positions match TRBD1. V gave up 5 bases and J gave up 1 base; unmatched junction bases: 12. CDR1 SGHVS and CDR2 FQNEAQ come from the germline V gene. The CDR3 sequence is 18 residues long. The CDR3 bases are TGTGCCAGCAGCGCGATGGCCTGGGGACAGGGAAGCAATCAGCCCCAGCATTTT. It specifies CASSAMAWGQGSNQPQHF. Filled out from reference TRBV7-8 and TRBJ1-5, the complete variable domain reads GAGVSQSPRYKVAKRGQDVALRCDPISGHVSLFWYQQALGQGPEFLTYFQNEAQLDKSGLPSDRFFAERPEGSVSTLKIQRTQQEDSAVYLCASSAMAWGQGSNQPQHFGDGTRLSIL.

This clonotype has only a few counts. The chain recombines TRBV28 with TRBJ1-1; D unresolved. Germline V gene sequence: CDR1 MDHEN, CDR2 SYDVKM. The CDR3 sequence is 10 residues long. V lost 4 bases, J lost 11 bases, and 8 bases lay in between. The CDR3 DNA is TGTGCCAGCAGTTCCGGGTATGCTTTCTTT. Protein: CASSSGYAFF. Supplemented by reference TRBV28 and TRBJ1-1, the full variable domain reads DVKVTQSSRYLVKRTGEKVFLECVQDMDHENMFWYRQDPGLGLRLIYFSYDVKMKEKGDIPEGYSVSREKKERFSLILESASTNQTSMYLCASSSGYAFFGQGTRLTVV.

The table lists this clonotype with many counts. The chain joins TRBV7-3 to TRBJ1-2, with TRBD1 identical over 8 bases. This CDR3 has 16 amino acids. The V gene's germline CDR1 is SGHTA and CDR2 FQGTGA. V shed 6 bases, J shed 1 base, and the junction held 10 bases outside the gene matches. The CDR3 DNA sequence: TGTGCCAGCAGGTTACGATCAGGGGGCCATAACTATGGCTACACCTTC. Translating it yields CASRLRSGGHNYGYTF.

About this clonotype: One base away lies a much larger clone, so this may be a sequencing read error. Since no conserved phenylalanine or tryptophan closes the CDR3, a read error is the likely cause. The gene calls are TRBV3-1 and TRBJ2-7; weak D call: TRBD2 (5 bases). The germline V gene has CDR1 LGHDT and CDR2 YNNKEL (reference sequence). The V gene lost 4 bases and the J gene lost 3 bases, with 10 bases spanning the gap. This CDR3 region has 13 residues. The CDR3, as DNA: TGTGCCAGCAGCCTCGGACTGATCTACGAGCAGTACCTC. Translation: CASSLGLIYEQYL.

The V gene is TRBV24-1, the J gene TRBJ2-3; TRBD1 or TRBD2 may be the D gene (5 bases each). CDR3 length: 16 residues. The germline V gene encodes CDR1 KGHDR and CDR2 SFDVKD. The V gene lost 4 bases and the J gene lost 0 bases, with 13 bases spanning the gap. CDR3 region: CATSDLPGRSTDTQYF. For the CDR3, the DNA is TGTGCCACCAGTGACCTCCCGGGACGGAGCACAGATACGCAGTATTTT.

This clonotype was found a few times. This chain joins TRBV5-1 and TRBJ1-4, with D possibly TRBD1 on 5 matching bases. V was clipped by 4 bases and J by 6 bases, with 13 bases between them. Germline CDR1 is SGHRS and CDR2 is YFSETQ. The CDR3 is 14 residues long. CDR3 in DNA: TGCGCCAGCAGCAGGGGTCAAGCCGATGAAAAACTGTTTTTT. As protein: CASSRGQADEKLFF.

Of note for this clonotype: At one boundary the junction diverges from the germline segment, which might be a read error. The gene calls are TRBV7-8 and TRBJ1-6; D gene unclear. Per germline, CDR1 SGHVS and CDR2 FQNEAQ. The CDR3 is 13 amino acids. For the CDR3, the DNA is TGTGCCAGCAGCCCCGGGTTTTCGTCACCCCCCCACTTT. Amino acids: CASSPGFSSPPHF. The whole variable domain, remainder taken from reference TRBV7-8 and TRBJ1-6, is GAGVSQSPRYKVAKRGQDVALRCDPISGHVSLFWYQQALGQGPEFLTYFQNEAQLDKSGLPSDRFFAERPEGSVSTLKIQRTQQEDSAVYLCASSPGFSSPPHFGNGTRLTVT.

The genes are TRBV20-1 and TRBJ1-5; possible D gene TRBD1, 5 bases. The germline V gene encodes CDR1 DFQATT and CDR2 SNEGSKA (reference sequence). V was clipped by 0 bases and J by 9 bases, with 15 bases between them. The CDR3 has 14 amino acids. The CDR3 sequence is CSARDGGLARPQHF. DNA of the CDR3: TGCAGTGCTAGAGACGGGGGACTCGCGAGGCCCCAGCATTTT.

There are a few counts of this clonotype. CDR3 protein: CASGERGSYNEQFF. CDR3 bases: TGTGCCAGCGGAGAGCGGGGGTCCTACAATGAGCAGTTCTTC. J is TRBJ2-1 and V is TRBV7-6; 8 bases agree with TRBD2. Trimming took 8 bases from V and 1 from J; bases not matched to a gene: 4. Germline lookup yields CDR1 SGHVS and CDR2 FNYEAQ. This CDR3 is 14 amino acids long.

This clonotype was found many times. CDR3 sequence: CASRGTVLNTGELFF. In DNA, the CDR3 is TGTGCCAGCCGTGGGACAGTCCTAAACACCGGGGAGCTGTTTTTT. This chain links TRBV6-1 with TRBJ2-2; 7 bases map to TRBD1. From germline, CDR1 is MNHNS and CDR2 SASEGT. The trim removed 8 bases at V and 2 bases at J, leaving 8 bases unmatched. CDR3 length: 15 residues.